These 5 T cell receptor beta chains came from one sample sequenced in a study of OX40 agonist ivuxolimab in advanced cancers. Produced via immunoSEQ multiplex PCR; TCRdb's table is partial and in-frame only. The sample has 55,000 to 80,000 clones; roughly 86% are singletons. The sample was CD4+ or CD8+ T cells sorted from blood, taken in a trial of the OX40 agonist ivuxolimab. Receptor source: an adult with an advanced solid tumor such as melanoma, head and neck, liver or kidney cancer.

The gene calls are TRBV7-2 and TRBJ2-5, with D hard to call. Germline V CDR1 and CDR2: SGHTA, FQGNSA. V was shortened by 1 base and J by 3 bases, with 12 bases between the two germline ends. The CDR3 contains 15 residues. The chain's CDR3 is CASSLVLRAEETQYF. In nucleotides, the CDR3 is TGTGCCAGCAGCTTAGTCCTCCGGGCCGAAGAGACCCAGTACTTC.

CDR3 protein: CASSMTASGANVLTF. The CDR3 DNA reads as TGTGCCAGCAGTATGACAGCCTCTGGGGCCAACGTCCTGACTTTC. The chain uses TRBV2 and TRBJ2-6; D is perhaps TRBD1 (5 bases). Trimming pared 5 bases from V and 0 bases from J, leaving 8 bases between. Germline CDR1 is SNHLY and CDR2 is FYNNEI. The CDR3 contains 15 residues.

This clone has a single count. The rearrangement uses TRBV19 and TRBJ2-1; 15 bases agree with TRBD2. With V trimmed by 8 bases and J by 5 bases, 7 bases remained unmatched. The CDR3 totals 16 residues. Germline V CDR1 and CDR2: LNHDA, SQIVND (reference sequence). CDR3 residues: CASGLAGGPGNNEQFF. The CDR3 nucleotides read TGTGCCAGTGGACTAGCGGGAGGGCCTGGGAACAATGAGCAGTTCTTC.

The chain couples TRBV19 to TRBJ2-5; 10 bases are shared with TRBD1. V lost 4 bases to trimming and J lost 5 bases; unmatched junction nucleotides: 7. Germline loops: CDR1 LNHDA, CDR2 SQIVND (reference sequence). This CDR3 is 15 amino acids long. The CDR3 sequence is CASSTGTGAGETQYF. CDR3 nucleotides: TGTGCCAGTAGTACCGGGACAGGGGCAGGGGAGACCCAGTACTTC.

The chain recombines TRBV28 with TRBJ2-7; the D is unclear. Per germline, CDR1 MDHEN and CDR2 SYDVKM. CDR3 length: 13 residues. Trimming removed 7 bases at V and 0 bases at J, with 10 bases between. CDR3 protein: CASTPSLSYEQYF. As DNA, the CDR3 is TGTGCCAGCACCCCGAGTCTCTCCTACGAGCAGTACTTC.